Listed below are T cell receptor beta chains from one sample, sequenced in a study of OX40 agonist ivuxolimab in advanced cancers. TCRdb's table, derived via immunoSEQ multiplex PCR, lists solely in-frame clones and lacks some. Here the sample spans 65,000 to 80,000 clones, more than 85% being singletons. Sequenced material: CD4+ or CD8+ T cells sorted from blood, taken in a trial of the OX40 agonist ivuxolimab. The source of these receptors is an adult with an advanced solid tumor such as melanoma, head and neck, liver or kidney cancer. Both conserved end residues are part of each CDR3. D genes are given only for firm matches. Some rows have no size entry. The others give once, few or many, or a class for an expanded clone.

>TRBV5-1|TRBJ2-1|-|TRBD2
CASSRLAGVREQFF
TGCGCCAGCAGTCGACTAGCGGGAGTGCGTGAGCAGTTCTTC
>TRBV19|TRBJ2-3|once|-
CASSVAQSRTDTQYF
TGTGCCAGTAGCGTCGCTCAGAGTCGGACAGATACGCAGTATTTT
>TRBV21-1|TRBJ2-2|-|-
CASSIGDSRDRGGKGELFF
TGTGCCAGCAGCATTGGGGATTCCCGGGACAGGGGTGGTAAAGGGGAGCTGTTTTTT
>TRBV11-3|TRBJ1-4|few|-
CASSLDGRQHEKLFF
TGTGCCAGCAGCTTAGATGGACGACAGCATGAAAAACTGTTTTTT
>TRBV5-1|TRBJ2-1|-|-
CASSGGGPYNEQFF
TGCGCCAGCAGCGGTGGAGGCCCCTACAATGAGCAGTTCTTC
>TRBV4-1|TRBJ1-1|-|-
CASSLVRANTEAFF
TGCGCCAGCAGCCTTGTCCGGGCGAACACTGAAGCTTTCTTT
>TRBV5-6|TRBJ1-6|-|-
CASSLAFQGSNNSPLHF
TGTGCCAGCAGCTTGGCCTTTCAGGGAAGCAATAATTCACCCCTCCACTTT
>TRBV11-2|TRBJ2-1|-|-
CASSLVYGTQKSHEQFF
TGTGCCAGCAGCTTAGTGTATGGGACTCAAAAATCCCATGAGCAGTTCTTC
>TRBV6-5|TRBJ2-7|few|TRBD1
CASRRTGGGGEQYF
TGTGCCAGCAGGAGAACAGGGGGTGGAGGCGAGCAGTACTTC
>TRBV10-1|TRBJ2-7|-|TRBD2
CASSPLAGAREQYF
TGCGCCAGCAGTCCACTAGCGGGAGCCAGGGAGCAGTACTTC
>TRBV7-9|TRBJ1-3|-|-
CASSPSPGNTIYF
TGTGCCAGCAGCCCCTCACCTGGAAACACCATATATTTT
>TRBV11-2|TRBJ2-1|-|TRBD2
CASSLSPGTTYNEQFF
TGTGCCAGCAGCTTAAGCCCCGGGACTACCTACAATGAGCAGTTCTTC
>TRBV6-6|TRBJ1-1|-|-
CASTAQGHTEAFF
TGTGCCAGCACCGCACAGGGCCACACTGAAGCTTTCTTT
>TRBV7-2|TRBJ2-1|-|-
CASSLKKDYEQFF
TGTGCCAGCAGCTTGAAAAAGGACTATGAGCAGTTCTTC
>TRBV7-2|TRBJ2-7|-|-
CASSPQTGIHEQYF
TGTGCCAGCAGCCCACAGACGGGAATCCACGAGCAGTACTTC
>TRBV5-1|TRBJ2-2|-|TRBD2
CASSVGLAGAAGELFF
TGCGCCAGCAGCGTGGGACTAGCGGGAGCTGCCGGGGAGCTGTTTTTT
>TRBV4-1|TRBJ2-1|-|-
CASSRFSRDEQFF
TGCGCCAGCAGCCGCTTTTCCCGGGATGAGCAGTTCTTC
>TRBV2|TRBJ1-2|-|TRBD1
CASCTGRSGGGYTF
TGTGCCAGCTGCACAGGGCGGTCAGGGGGTGGCTACACCTTC
>TRBV4-2|TRBJ2-1|-|TRBD2
CASSQQYSGEQFF
TGTGCCAGCAGCCAACAGTATAGCGGGGAGCAGTTCTTC
>TRBV9|TRBJ2-3|-|TRBD1
CASSGHFGTGADTQYF
TGTGCCAGCAGCGGACACTTCGGGACAGGGGCAGATACGCAGTATTTT
>TRBV28|TRBJ1-4|-|-
CASSFLGAREKLFF
TGTGCCAGCAGTTTTTTGGGGGCGCGAGAAAAACTGTTTTTT
>TRBV4-3|TRBJ2-7|-|TRBD1
CASSQDIGQGAREQYF
TGCGCCAGCAGCCAAGATATCGGACAGGGGGCGAGGGAGCAGTACTTC
>TRBV23-1|TRBJ2-2|-|-
CASSQSKMRPYGELFF
TGCGCCAGCAGTCAATCTAAAATGCGCCCTTACGGGGAGCTGTTTTTT
>TRBV4-3|TRBJ2-1|-|TRBD1
CASSQEVGTGQGEQFF
TGCGCCAGCAGCCAAGAGGTCGGGACAGGGCAGGGTGAGCAGTTCTTC
>TRBV29-1|TRBJ2-3|-|-
CSVGGVLVGSTDTQYF
TGCAGCGTTGGGGGTGTTTTGGTAGGGAGCACAGATACGCAGTATTTT